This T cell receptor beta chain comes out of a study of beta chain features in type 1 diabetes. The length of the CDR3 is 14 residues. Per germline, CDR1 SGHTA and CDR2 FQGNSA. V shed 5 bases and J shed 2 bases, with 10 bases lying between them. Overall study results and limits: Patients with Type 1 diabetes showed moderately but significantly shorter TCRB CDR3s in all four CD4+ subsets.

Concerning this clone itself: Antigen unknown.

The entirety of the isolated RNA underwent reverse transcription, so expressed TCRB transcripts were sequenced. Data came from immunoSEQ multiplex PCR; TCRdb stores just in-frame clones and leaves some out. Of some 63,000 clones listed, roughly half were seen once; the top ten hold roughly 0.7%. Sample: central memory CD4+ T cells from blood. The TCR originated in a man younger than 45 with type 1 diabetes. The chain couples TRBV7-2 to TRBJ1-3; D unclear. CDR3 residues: CASSAGLTGNTIYF. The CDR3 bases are TGTGCCAGCAGCGCTGGACTGACTGGAAACACCATATATTTT.